This TCR beta chain was identified in a study of cytomegalovirus exposure and HLA in healthy donors. Study at large: An earlier analysis identified 120 million or so unique TCR beta sequences in about 180 million T cells. Study-wide results and limits: Cytomegalovirus association was listed for 164 TCR beta chains. Later on, an analysis found that several of the most significant clusters appeared to be linked to common viral pathogens, which included parvovirus B19.

CDR1 SNHLY and CDR2 FYNNEI come from the germline V gene. This CDR3 region has 13 residues. V lost 7 bases, J lost 0 bases, and 9 bases lay in between. About this clone: Its antigen is unidentified.

PCR employed 60 Vbeta and 13 Jbeta primers. TCRdb's copy holds only in-frame clones and misses some; the assay was immunoSEQ multiplex PCR. The sample carries fewer than 140,000 clones, 70% to 80% recorded once. Sequencing used PBMCs. This receptor was obtained from a female donor in good health and CMV-seronegative. V and J are TRBV2 and TRBJ1-2, with a weak D call TRBD1 (6 bases). The CDR3 here is CASKGGANYGYTF. Here the CDR3 DNA reads TGTGCCAGCAAAGGGGGAGCTAACTATGGCTACACCTTC.